One and the same sample provided the 14 T cell receptor beta chains below, sequenced in a study of T cells in Graves' hyperthyroidism and ophthalmopathy. Researchers amplified the TCR beta CDR3 regions from RNA transcripts. An initial round of RT-PCR targeting the TCR CDR3 relied on the HTBI primer set. MiXCR was run by TCRdb on the multiplex PCR reads, yielding one entry per CDR3 protein. There are 40,000 to 55,000 distinct CDR3 sequences in the sample; roughly 50% occur only once, and 30% to 40% lies in the top ten. The sequencing sample was made of peripheral blood or thyroid tissue (not recorded which). Receptors originate from a woman aged 45-59 years with Graves' hyperthyroidism.

This chain uses TRBV11-2 with TRBJ1-5; D is undetermined. V lost 5 bases to trimming and J lost 0 bases, with 8 bases between them. CDR1 SGHAT and CDR2 FQNNGV come from the germline V gene. The CDR3 is made up of 14 amino acids. The CDR3 region has the DNA TGTGCCAGCAGCCCGGGATATAGCAATCAGCCCCAGCATTTT. Encoded protein: CASSPGYSNQPQHF.

This chain joins TRBV5-4 and TRBJ1-1; the D is unclear. This CDR3 region has 13 residues. V was pared by 4 bases and J by 7 bases, with 14 bases between. Germline V gene sequence: CDR1 SGHNT, CDR2 YYREEE (reference sequence). Here the CDR3 DNA reads TGTGCCAGCAGCCAAGAAGGGTTCGATGAAGCTTTCTTT. Translating it yields CASSQEGFDEAFF.

The chain has TRBV9 and TRBJ2-7, with a possible D match to TRBD2 (5 bases). The germline V gene has CDR1 SGDLS and CDR2 YYNGEE. This CDR3 is 16 amino acids long. With 0 bases removed from V and 0 bases from J, the gap between germline ends came to 13 bases. CDR3 amino acids: CASSVGEGSSSYEQYF. CDR3 DNA sequence: TGTGCCAGCAGCGTAGGAGAGGGCTCCAGCTCCTACGAGCAGTACTTC.

Regarding this clonotype: This may be a read error, as it is one base from a much larger clone. The V call is TRBV29-1, the J call TRBJ1-2; D might be TRBD1 (5 bases). CDR1 and CDR2 from the germline V gene are SQVTM and ANQGSEA. The CDR3 is 13 residues long. As DNA, the CDR3 is TGCAGCACCCTCGGGGCTACTAACTGTGGCTACACCTTC. Amino acids: CSTLGATNCGYTF.

This clonotype showed up just once. CDR3 in amino acids: CASSSRPGQGWNEQYF. For the CDR3, the DNA is TGTGCCAGCAGCTCCCGTCCGGGACAGGGGTGGAACGAGCAGTACTTC. The J gene is TRBJ2-7, the V gene TRBV11-3; 10 bases map to TRBD1. Per germline, CDR1 SGHNT and CDR2 YENEEA. CDR3 length equals 16 residues. The junction had 11 bases not matched to a gene; V was cut back by 4 bases and J by 5 bases.

This clonotype came up many times. The J gene is TRBJ1-6, the V gene TRBV7-9; D is uncertain. The CDR3 is 14 residues long. V lost 7 bases and J lost 3, with 10 bases in between. From germline, CDR1 is SEHNR and CDR2 FQNEAQ (reference sequence). The CDR3 reads CASTPGDYNSPLHF. The CDR3 coding sequence is TGTGCCAGCACCCCAGGAGACTATAATTCACCCCTCCACTTT.

The V and J genes are TRBV11-2 and TRBJ2-5; D remains ambiguous. This CDR3 spans 14 amino acids. Trimming took off 1 base at V and 4 bases at J, with 10 bases between the two ends. Germline V gene lookup returns CDR1 SGHAT and CDR2 FQNNGV. In DNA form, the CDR3 reads TGTGCCAGCAGCTTAGTGGTGGGTGGAGAGACCCAGTACTTC. Translated, it gives CASSLVVGGETQYF.

The chain joins TRBV2 to TRBJ2-2; D uncertain. The CDR3 length is 15 residues. V was pared by 5 bases and J by 7 bases, with 17 bases between. Germline CDR1 SNHLY, CDR2 FYNNEI. In DNA form, the CDR3 reads TGTGCCAGCAGTCCCTCCCCAACTGGAGTCGGGGAGCTGTTTTTT. Translation gives CASSPSPTGVGELFF.

This clonotype was found many times. The rearrangement joins TRBV7-8 to TRBJ2-1; 7 bases align to TRBD2. CDR1 is SGHVS and CDR2 is FQNEAQ in the germline V gene. Germline trimming cut 8 bases from V and 3 bases from J; bases unmatched to any gene: 7. The CDR3 runs 14 residues. In nucleotides, the CDR3 is TGTGCCAGCTCACGGGGCGGGAGCTACAATGAGCAGTTCTTC. Translation gives CASSRGGSYNEQFF. Filled out from reference TRBV7-8 and TRBJ2-1, the complete variable domain reads GAGVSQSPRYKVAKRGQDVALRCDPISGHVSLFWYQQALGQGPEFLTYFQNEAQLDKSGLPSDRFFAERPEGSVSTLKIQRTQQEDSAVYLCASSRGGSYNEQFFGPGTRLTVL.

V usage is TRBV11-1 and J usage is TRBJ2-5; D is unresolved. Germline V CDR1 and CDR2: SGHAT, FQDESV (reference sequence). The CDR3 consists of 15 residues. The V gene lost 2 bases and the J gene lost 5 bases, with 15 bases spanning the gap. Written as DNA, the CDR3 is TGTGCCAGCAGCTTAAGGGCGAACCTGGAGGAGACCCAGTACTTC. Its translation: CASSLRANLEETQYF.

This clonotype was observed at least ten times. Just one base apart from a much larger clone, this may be a read error. This sequence joins TRBV7-2 and TRBJ2-5; maybe TRBD2 (5 bases). The length of the CDR3 is 13 residues. Germline CDR1 and CDR2: SGHTA and FQGNSA. CDR3 sequence (DNA): TGTGCCGGCAGTTCGCTAGCTTCAGAGACCCAGTACTTC. It encodes CAGSSLASETQYF.

This clonotype has a count of ten or more. At one end the junction does not follow the germline gene, possibly because of a read error. V and J are TRBV20-1 and TRBJ2-7; 9 bases fit TRBD2. The V gene's germline CDR1 is DFQATT and CDR2 SNEGSKA (reference sequence). The CDR3 sequence is 16 residues long. The CDR3 DNA is TGCATTGCTAGTGGAATAGTAGCGGGAGTAGGTTACGAGCAGTACTTC. This sequence encodes CIASGIVAGVGYEQYF.

The genes are TRBV10-3 and TRBJ1-6; 8 positions match TRBD1. The CDR3 is 17 residues long. The J segment lost 0 bases and the V segment lost 11 bases, leaving 12 bases of the junction unmatched. CDR1 is ENHRY and CDR2 is SYGVKD in the germline V gene. This chain's CDR3 is CAPQGGPTSSYNSPLHF. For the CDR3, the DNA is TGTGCCCCACAGGGGGGACCAACGAGCTCCTATAATTCACCCCTCCACTTT.

The chain links TRBV20-1 to TRBJ1-2, with a possible D match to TRBD1 (5 bases). In germline, CDR1 is DFQATT, CDR2 SNEGSKA (reference sequence). V lost 0 bases and J 4 bases, leaving 9 bases between the germline ends. This CDR3 spans 13 amino acids. The CDR3, as DNA: TGCAGTGCTAGAGATCGTGGGACCTATGGCTACACCTTC. Residues: CSARDRGTYGYTF.